This T cell receptor (beta chain) was identified during a study of shared clonotypes between healthy human individuals. Study-wide background: For every donor, three CD4 naive, three CD4 memory, two CD8 naive and one CD8 memory plates were used.

Repertoires were generated with immunoSEQ multiplex PCR, while TCRdb's copy carries only in-frame clones and drops some. The table has 2.3 million or so clones, just over 90% seen once. Regarding this clone: Its specificity is unknown.

Study-wide results and limits: The study found about 5.1% of naive CD4 clonotypes shared across a handful of donors. Naive subsets tended to show greater estimated richness than memory subsets.

Trimming left V 2 bases short and J 7 bases short, with 15 bases between. CDR1 and CDR2 (germline): SGHKS, YYEKEE (reference sequence). CDR3 length: 15 residues. The rearrangement joins TRBV5-5 to TRBJ1-4; D perhaps matches TRBD1 (5 bases). Sequencing input: naive CD4+ T cells from PBMCs. The subset is: CD45RA+ positively selected. The sequence came from a man aged 18 to 30 in good health. Some clones in this sample may be carry-over from other donors' samples. CDR3: CASSLSGTVPEKLFF. The DNA for the CDR3 is TGTGCCAGCAGCTTATCCGGGACTGTGCCTGAAAAACTGTTTTTT.